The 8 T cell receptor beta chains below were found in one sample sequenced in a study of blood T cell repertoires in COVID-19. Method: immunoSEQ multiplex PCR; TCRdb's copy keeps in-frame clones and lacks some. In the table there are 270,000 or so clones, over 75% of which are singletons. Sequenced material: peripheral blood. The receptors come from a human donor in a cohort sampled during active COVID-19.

This chain's CDR3 is CSVLAGLRTDTQYF. In nucleotides, the CDR3 is TGCAGCGTGCTAGCGGGACTTAGAACAGATACGCAGTATTTT. V and J are TRBV29-1 and TRBJ2-3, with 9 bases lining up with TRBD2. The ends lost 6 bases at V and 3 bases at J; junction bases unmatched: 7. This CDR3 region has 14 residues. The germline CDR1 and CDR2 sequences are SQVTM and ANQGSEA.

For the CDR3, the DNA is TGTGCCAGCAGACAAACAGGAGTTCAGCCCCAGCATTTT. Residues: CASRQTGVQPQHF. This chain links TRBV28 with TRBJ1-5; D is possibly TRBD1 (5 bases). V lost 6 bases, J lost 6 bases, and 12 bases lay in between. The CDR3 has 13 residues. Per germline, CDR1 MDHEN and CDR2 SYDVKM.

DNA for the CDR3: TGTGCCAGCGAATCGGACAGGGGGATTTACGAGCAGTACTTC. Translation gives CASESDRGIYEQYF. This chain joins TRBV2 and TRBJ2-7; 10 nucleotides line up with TRBD1. The trim removed 8 bases at V and 4 bases at J, leaving 8 bases unmatched. Germline V gene lookup returns CDR1 SNHLY and CDR2 FYNNEI. The CDR3 covers 14 residues. Full variable domain (remainder filled in from reference TRBV2 and TRBJ2-7): EPEVTQTPSHQVTQMGQEVILRCVPISNHLYFYWYRQILGQKVEFLVSFYNNEISEKSEIFDDQFSVERPDGSNFTLKIRSTKLEDSAMYFCASESDRGIYEQYFGPGTRLTVT.

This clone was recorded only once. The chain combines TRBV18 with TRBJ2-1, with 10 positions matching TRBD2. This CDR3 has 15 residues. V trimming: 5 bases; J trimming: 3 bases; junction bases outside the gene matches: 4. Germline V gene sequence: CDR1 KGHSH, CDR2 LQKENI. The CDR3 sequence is CASSRLAGHYNEQFF. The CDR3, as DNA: TGTGCCAGCTCAAGACTAGCGGGTCACTACAATGAGCAGTTCTTC.

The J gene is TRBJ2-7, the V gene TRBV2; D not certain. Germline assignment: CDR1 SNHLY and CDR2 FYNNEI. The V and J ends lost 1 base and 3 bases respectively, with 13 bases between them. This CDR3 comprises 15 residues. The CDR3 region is CASSEGHPRNYEQYF. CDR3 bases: TGTGCCAGCAGTGAAGGCCACCCGAGAAACTACGAGCAGTACTTC.

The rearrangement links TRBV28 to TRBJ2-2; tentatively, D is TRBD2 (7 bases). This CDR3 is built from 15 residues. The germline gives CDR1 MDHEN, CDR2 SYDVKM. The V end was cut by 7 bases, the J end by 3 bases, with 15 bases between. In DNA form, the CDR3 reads TGTGCCAGCACCCAAGGGGGGGGATACACCGGGGAGCTGTTTTTT. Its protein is CASTQGGGYTGELFF.

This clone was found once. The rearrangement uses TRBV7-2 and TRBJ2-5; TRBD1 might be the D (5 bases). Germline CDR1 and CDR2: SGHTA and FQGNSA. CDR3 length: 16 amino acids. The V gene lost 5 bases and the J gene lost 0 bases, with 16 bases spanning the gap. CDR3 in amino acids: CASSPWGAGNQETQYF. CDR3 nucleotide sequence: TGTGCCAGCAGCCCCTGGGGTGCAGGGAACCAAGAGACCCAGTACTTC.

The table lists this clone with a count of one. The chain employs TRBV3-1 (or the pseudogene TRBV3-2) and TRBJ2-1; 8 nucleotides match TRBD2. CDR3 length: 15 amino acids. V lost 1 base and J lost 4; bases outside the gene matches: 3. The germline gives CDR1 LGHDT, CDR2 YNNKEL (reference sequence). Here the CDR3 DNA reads TGTGCCAGCAGCCAAGGGGCGGGAGGATACAATGAGCAGTTCTTC. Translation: CASSQGAGGYNEQFF.